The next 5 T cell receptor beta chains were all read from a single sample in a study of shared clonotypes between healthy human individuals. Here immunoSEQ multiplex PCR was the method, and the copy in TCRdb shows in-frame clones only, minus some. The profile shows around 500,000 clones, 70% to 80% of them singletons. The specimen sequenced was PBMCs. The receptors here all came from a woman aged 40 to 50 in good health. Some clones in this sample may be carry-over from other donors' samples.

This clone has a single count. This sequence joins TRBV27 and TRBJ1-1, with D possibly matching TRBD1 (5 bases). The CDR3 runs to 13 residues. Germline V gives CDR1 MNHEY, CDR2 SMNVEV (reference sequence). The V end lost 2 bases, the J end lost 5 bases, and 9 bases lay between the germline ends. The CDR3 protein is CASSLRGRTEAFF. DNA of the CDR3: TGTGCCAGCAGTTTAAGGGGACGGACTGAAGCTTTCTTT.

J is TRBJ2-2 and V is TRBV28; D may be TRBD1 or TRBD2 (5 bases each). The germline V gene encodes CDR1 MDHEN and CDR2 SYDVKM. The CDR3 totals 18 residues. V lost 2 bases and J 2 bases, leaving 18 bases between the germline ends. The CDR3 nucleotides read TGTGCCAGCAGTTTACAAACGAGGGGCCAGAAAAACACCGGGGAGCTGTTTTTT. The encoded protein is CASSLQTRGQKNTGELFF.

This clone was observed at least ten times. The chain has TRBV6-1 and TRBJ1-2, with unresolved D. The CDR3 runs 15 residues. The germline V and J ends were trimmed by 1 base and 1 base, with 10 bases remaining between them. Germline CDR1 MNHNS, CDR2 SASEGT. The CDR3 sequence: CASSEEGASNYGYTF. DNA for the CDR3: TGTGCCAGCAGTGAAGAAGGCGCCAGTAACTATGGCTACACCTTC.

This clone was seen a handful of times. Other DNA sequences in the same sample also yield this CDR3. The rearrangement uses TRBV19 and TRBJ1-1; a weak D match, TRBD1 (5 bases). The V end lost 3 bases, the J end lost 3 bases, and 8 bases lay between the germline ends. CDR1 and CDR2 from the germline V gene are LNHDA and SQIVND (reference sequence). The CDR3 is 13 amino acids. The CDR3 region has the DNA TGTGCCAGTAGTATGGGCAGGGACACTGAAGCTTTCTTT. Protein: CASSMGRDTEAFF.

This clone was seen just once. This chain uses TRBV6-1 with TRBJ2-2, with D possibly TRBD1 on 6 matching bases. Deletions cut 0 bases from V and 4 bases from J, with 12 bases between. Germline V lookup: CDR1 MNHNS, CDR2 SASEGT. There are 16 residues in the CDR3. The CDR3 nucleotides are TGTGCCAGCAGTGAAGCCCTACAGGGTTTCACCGGGGAGCTGTTTTTT. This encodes CASSEALQGFTGELFF.